This T cell receptor beta chain was captured by sequencing in a study of blood T cell repertoires in COVID-19. Looking at the study overall: Italy, Spain and the United States were the sources of the convalescent and acute COVID-19 samples.

The CDR3 loop spans 14 amino acids. V lost 3 bases, J lost 6 bases, and 13 bases lay in between. Germline V gene sequence: CDR1 SGHAT, CDR2 FQNNGV. Some clones are missing from TCRdb's copy, which holds only in-frame ones; the method was immunoSEQ multiplex PCR. The table has around 72,000 clones, approximately 87% seen once. V gene TRBV11-2 combines with J gene TRBJ2-3; possible D gene TRBD2, 5 bases. The TCR was taken from a woman at least 80 years old with acute or convalescent COVID-19. The material sequenced was peripheral blood. CDR3 DNA: TGTGCCAGCAGCTTGGCATCCCGAGGGGATACGCAGTATTTT. It specifies CASSLASRGDTQYF.